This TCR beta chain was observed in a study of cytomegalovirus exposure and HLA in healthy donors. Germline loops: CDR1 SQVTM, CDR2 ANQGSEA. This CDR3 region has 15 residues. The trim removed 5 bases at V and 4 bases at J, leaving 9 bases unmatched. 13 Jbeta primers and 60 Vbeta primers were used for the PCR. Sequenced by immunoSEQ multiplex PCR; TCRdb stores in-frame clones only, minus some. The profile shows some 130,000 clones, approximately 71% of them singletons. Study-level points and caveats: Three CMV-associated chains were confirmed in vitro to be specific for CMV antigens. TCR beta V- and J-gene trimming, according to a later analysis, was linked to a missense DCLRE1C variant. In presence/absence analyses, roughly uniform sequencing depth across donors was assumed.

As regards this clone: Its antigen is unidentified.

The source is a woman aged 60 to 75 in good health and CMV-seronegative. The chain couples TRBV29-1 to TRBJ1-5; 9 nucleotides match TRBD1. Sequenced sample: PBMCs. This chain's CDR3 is CSVITGGASNQPQHF. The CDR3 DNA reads TGCAGCGTTATTACAGGGGGCGCATCAAATCAGCCCCAGCATTTT.